A selection of T cell receptor beta chains follows, all from one sample in a study of blood T cells in healthy people across ages. TCRdb re-derived calls from the 5' RACE reads in MiXCR, one entry per CDR3 protein. The data contain more than 600,000 distinct CDR3 sequences, 25% of them singletons. The sample was also reused in another study, on T cells of mothers and their children.

Sequencing was performed on blood. These receptors originate from a boy aged 5 to 17 in good health. CDR3s include the opening cysteine and the closing phenylalanine or tryptophan. Each record gives: J gene, CDR3 length, clone size, V gene, D gene, CDR3 DNA, CDR3 protein. The D gene is left open where the match is weak. Clone size is not always given. Where it is, it says once, few, many or a class for expanded clones.

j_gene: TRBJ1-2; len: 15; abundance: -; v_gene: TRBV18; d_gene: TRBD1; CDR3nt: TGTGCCAGCTCAACTCTGACAGGGAGTAGCTCTGGCTACACCTTC; CDR3aa: CASSTLTGSSSGYTF
j_gene: TRBJ1-1; len: 14; abundance: -; v_gene: TRBV20-1; d_gene: TRBD1; CDR3nt: TGCAGTGCTAGGTATCAGGGGGCGCGCACTGAAGCTTTCTTT; CDR3aa: CSARYQGARTEAFF
j_gene: TRBJ2-4; len: 13; abundance: -; v_gene: TRBV25-1; d_gene: TRBD1; CDR3nt: TGTGCCAGCAGTGGACAGGGCGAAAACATTCAGTACTTC; CDR3aa: CASSGQGENIQYF
j_gene: TRBJ1-2; len: 12; abundance: -; v_gene: TRBV29-1; d_gene: -; CDR3nt: TGCAGCGTTGAATTGGGGCCGGGGGGCTACACCTTC; CDR3aa: CSVELGPGGYTF
j_gene: TRBJ2-6; len: 19; abundance: -; v_gene: TRBV5-1; d_gene: TRBD2; CDR3nt: TGCGCCAGCAACCCGGGACTAGCGGGGGAACCGTCTGGGGCCAACGTCCTGACTTTC; CDR3aa: CASNPGLAGEPSGANVLTF
j_gene: TRBJ2-5; len: 13; abundance: -; v_gene: TRBV29-1; d_gene: -; CDR3nt: TGCAGCGTTGTTGGCGACCGAGGGGAGACCCAGTACTTC; CDR3aa: CSVVGDRGETQYF
j_gene: TRBJ2-3; len: 14; abundance: -; v_gene: TRBV5-1; d_gene: -; CDR3nt: TGCGCCAGCAGCTTGGCTAGCCCCACAGATACGCAGTATTTT; CDR3aa: CASSLASPTDTQYF
j_gene: TRBJ2-7; len: 17; abundance: -; v_gene: TRBV27; d_gene: TRBD1; CDR3nt: TGTGCCAGCAGTTTATACCCCGGGACAGGGGTCTCCTACGAGCAGTACTTC; CDR3aa: CASSLYPGTGVSYEQYF
j_gene: TRBJ2-7; len: 13; abundance: once; v_gene: TRBV27; d_gene: -; CDR3nt: TGTGCCAGCAGTTTTAAGGACACATACGAGCAGTACTTC; CDR3aa: CASSFKDTYEQYF
j_gene: TRBJ2-7; len: 13; abundance: -; v_gene: TRBV28; d_gene: -; CDR3nt: TGTGCCAGCAGTTTTTCTGCCGTCTACGAGCAGTACTTC; CDR3aa: CASSFSAVYEQYF
j_gene: TRBJ1-2; len: 16; abundance: -; v_gene: TRBV6-6; d_gene: -; CDR3nt: TGTGCCAGCAGTCCACGATCGGTGGGCACGGGCTATGGCTACACCTTC; CDR3aa: CASSPRSVGTGYGYTF
j_gene: TRBJ2-7; len: 15; abundance: -; v_gene: TRBV7-2; d_gene: -; CDR3nt: TGTGCCAGCAGCTTATCACGGACCTTATCCTACGAGCAGTACTTC; CDR3aa: CASSLSRTLSYEQYF
j_gene: TRBJ2-1; len: 16; abundance: -; v_gene: TRBV12-3/TRBV12-4; d_gene: TRBD2; CDR3nt: TGTGCCAGCAGTTTAGCGCCGGGGGGGCCTTACAATGAGCAGTTCTTC; CDR3aa: CASSLAPGGPYNEQFF
j_gene: TRBJ2-5; len: 14; abundance: few; v_gene: TRBV29-1; d_gene: TRBD2; CDR3nt: TGCAGCTCCTATGGGAGGGGACCACAAGAGACCCAGTACTTC; CDR3aa: CSSYGRGPQETQYF
j_gene: TRBJ2-1; len: 17; abundance: few; v_gene: TRBV5-1; d_gene: -; CDR3nt: TGCGCCAGCAGCTTAGCGGTGGTAACCAGCTCCTACAATGAGCAGTTCTTC; CDR3aa: CASSLAVVTSSYNEQFF
j_gene: TRBJ1-2; len: 14; abundance: -; v_gene: TRBV5-1; d_gene: -; CDR3nt: TGCGCCAGCAGCTCGTTGGGGGAGGCAGCCGGCTACACCTTC; CDR3aa: CASSSLGEAAGYTF
j_gene: TRBJ1-2; len: 14; abundance: -; v_gene: TRBV13; d_gene: -; CDR3nt: TGTGCCAGCAGCTCCCAGACAGGACCCTATGGCTACACCTTC; CDR3aa: CASSSQTGPYGYTF
j_gene: TRBJ2-1; len: 13; abundance: few; v_gene: TRBV29-1; d_gene: -; CDR3nt: TGCAGCATACGAACCGTCTCCTACAATGAGCAGTTCTTC; CDR3aa: CSIRTVSYNEQFF
j_gene: TRBJ2-5; len: 14; abundance: -; v_gene: TRBV7-9; d_gene: -; CDR3nt: TGTGCCAGCAGCTTAGTGTACGGGGGAGAGACCCAGTACTTC; CDR3aa: CASSLVYGGETQYF
j_gene: TRBJ2-7; len: 13; abundance: few; v_gene: TRBV2; d_gene: TRBD1; CDR3nt: TGTGCCAGCGGACAGGAAAGCTCCTACGAGCAGTACTTC; CDR3aa: CASGQESSYEQYF
j_gene: TRBJ2-4; len: 16; abundance: -; v_gene: TRBV5-6; d_gene: TRBD2; CDR3nt: TGTGCCAGCAGCTTGGTGCTAGCGGATGTCAAAAACATTCAGTACTTC; CDR3aa: CASSLVLADVKNIQYF
j_gene: TRBJ2-5; len: 12; abundance: few; v_gene: TRBV20-1; d_gene: -; CDR3nt: TGCAGTGCTGGTCCTGAGGGCGCGACCCAGTACTTC; CDR3aa: CSAGPEGATQYF
j_gene: TRBJ1-2; len: 15; abundance: -; v_gene: TRBV29-1; d_gene: -; CDR3nt: TGCAGCGTGCGGGTCGGGCGGGGCCCTAACTATGGCTACACCTTC; CDR3aa: CSVRVGRGPNYGYTF
j_gene: TRBJ2-5; len: 14; abundance: -; v_gene: TRBV20-1; d_gene: -; CDR3nt: TGCAGTGCTAGAGACAGGGAATTTAGGGAGACCCAGTACTTC; CDR3aa: CSARDREFRETQYF
j_gene: TRBJ1-1; len: 15; abundance: few; v_gene: TRBV7-2; d_gene: TRBD1; CDR3nt: TGTGCCAGCAGCTTAGAGGGGACAGGGGTCGCTGAAGCTTTCTTT; CDR3aa: CASSLEGTGVAEAFF
j_gene: TRBJ2-6; len: 17; abundance: few; v_gene: TRBV14; d_gene: -; CDR3nt: TGTGCCAGCAGCCAAGACCTCCGGGGGTCTGGGGCCAACGTCCTGACTTTC; CDR3aa: CASSQDLRGSGANVLTF
j_gene: TRBJ1-2; len: 15; abundance: few; v_gene: TRBV12-3/TRBV12-4; d_gene: TRBD1; CDR3nt: TGTGCCAGCAGGGGGACAGCCGGCGCTAACTATGGCTACACCTTC; CDR3aa: CASRGTAGANYGYTF
j_gene: TRBJ2-5; len: 13; abundance: -; v_gene: TRBV28; d_gene: -; CDR3nt: TGTGCCAGCAGTACCCCGGGCCCCGAGACCCAGTACTTC; CDR3aa: CASSTPGPETQYF
j_gene: TRBJ2-3; len: 15; abundance: -; v_gene: TRBV5-1; d_gene: -; CDR3nt: TGCGCCAGCAGCTCGCTCCTAGCAAACACAGATACGCAGTATTTT; CDR3aa: CASSSLLANTDTQYF
j_gene: TRBJ2-4; len: 15; abundance: few; v_gene: TRBV3-1; d_gene: TRBD2; CDR3nt: TGTGCCAGCAGCCCCACGGGGCTAGCGGGATCAATTCAGTACTTC; CDR3aa: CASSPTGLAGSIQYF
j_gene: TRBJ2-5; len: 13; abundance: -; v_gene: TRBV10-3; d_gene: -; CDR3nt: TGTGCCATCAGTGCCCCGACAGCATCGGCCCAGTACTTC; CDR3aa: CAISAPTASAQYF
j_gene: TRBJ2-1; len: 19; abundance: -; v_gene: TRBV14; d_gene: TRBD2; CDR3nt: TGTGCCAGCAGCCAAGAGTCTAGCGGGATAAGGACCTCCTACAATGAGCAGTTCTTC; CDR3aa: CASSQESSGIRTSYNEQFF
j_gene: TRBJ2-5; len: 15; abundance: few; v_gene: TRBV20-1; d_gene: -; CDR3nt: TGCAGTGCCACCCCCCCGGGGGGCCCTCAAGAGACCCAGTACTTC; CDR3aa: CSATPPGGPQETQYF
j_gene: TRBJ2-7; len: 14; abundance: few; v_gene: TRBV20-1; d_gene: TRBD1; CDR3nt: TGCAGTGCTAGACGGGGACAGGCGGACTACGAGCAGTACTTC; CDR3aa: CSARRGQADYEQYF
j_gene: TRBJ2-1; len: 15; abundance: few; v_gene: TRBV29-1; d_gene: -; CDR3nt: TGCAGCGACCAACAGGGCGATGGGTCCTACAATGAGCAGTTCTTC; CDR3aa: CSDQQGDGSYNEQFF
j_gene: TRBJ1-2; len: 13; abundance: few; v_gene: TRBV27; d_gene: -; CDR3nt: TGTGCCAGCCGGGGCAGTCTTAACTATGGCTACACCTTC; CDR3aa: CASRGSLNYGYTF
j_gene: TRBJ2-3; len: 15; abundance: few; v_gene: TRBV25-1; d_gene: -; CDR3nt: TGTGCCAGCAGTGATCCGAGGCTAGGCACAGATACGCAGTATTTT; CDR3aa: CASSDPRLGTDTQYF
j_gene: TRBJ1-5; len: 16; abundance: -; v_gene: TRBV6-4; d_gene: -; CDR3nt: TGTGCCAGCAGTGACTCGAAACAGACCGCATGTAAGGCCCAGCATTTT; CDR3aa: CASSDSKQTACKAQHF
j_gene: TRBJ2-3; len: 16; abundance: -; v_gene: TRBV29-1; d_gene: TRBD2; CDR3nt: TGCAGCGTTCGCGCCCGACTAGCGGGAGATGGGGTGACGCAGTATTTT; CDR3aa: CSVRARLAGDGVTQYF
j_gene: TRBJ2-7; len: 13; abundance: -; v_gene: TRBV2; d_gene: -; CDR3nt: TGTGCCAGCAGTGATGGGGTCCCCTACGAGCAGTACTTC; CDR3aa: CASSDGVPYEQYF
j_gene: TRBJ2-2; len: 16; abundance: few; v_gene: TRBV27; d_gene: -; CDR3nt: TGTGCCAGCAGTTTGTCACGGAGCGCGAACACCGGGGAGCTGTTTTTT; CDR3aa: CASSLSRSANTGELFF
j_gene: TRBJ2-7; len: 13; abundance: -; v_gene: TRBV29-1; d_gene: TRBD1; CDR3nt: TGCAGCGGACGGGACAGAATCTCCTACGAGCAGTACTTC; CDR3aa: CSGRDRISYEQYF
j_gene: TRBJ2-1; len: 16; abundance: -; v_gene: TRBV6-2/TRBV6-3; d_gene: TRBD1; CDR3nt: TGTGCCAGCAGGCACAATAGGGGACAGGGGAGCAATGAGCAGTTCTTC; CDR3aa: CASRHNRGQGSNEQFF
j_gene: TRBJ2-7; len: 13; abundance: few; v_gene: TRBV5-1; d_gene: -; CDR3nt: TGCGCCAGCAGAGTAAGCGGATCCTACGAGCAGTACTTC; CDR3aa: CASRVSGSYEQYF
j_gene: TRBJ2-7; len: 14; abundance: -; v_gene: TRBV6-5; d_gene: -; CDR3nt: TGTGCCAGCAGGCCACCGGGACACGTAGACGAGCAGTACTTC; CDR3aa: CASRPPGHVDEQYF
j_gene: TRBJ2-1; len: 15; abundance: few; v_gene: TRBV6-5; d_gene: -; CDR3nt: TGTGCCAGCACTGGGCGGGAGAGGGGGTCCAATGAGCAGTTCTTC; CDR3aa: CASTGRERGSNEQFF
j_gene: TRBJ2-3; len: 16; abundance: few; v_gene: TRBV6-6; d_gene: TRBD2; CDR3nt: TGTGCCAGCAGTCCCGCAATAGCGGGGAGCACAGATACGCAGTATTTT; CDR3aa: CASSPAIAGSTDTQYF
j_gene: TRBJ2-7; len: 14; abundance: few; v_gene: TRBV29-1; d_gene: TRBD1; CDR3nt: TGCAGCGTTGAAGTTCCGGACAGGGATGGAGAGCAGTACTTC; CDR3aa: CSVEVPDRDGEQYF